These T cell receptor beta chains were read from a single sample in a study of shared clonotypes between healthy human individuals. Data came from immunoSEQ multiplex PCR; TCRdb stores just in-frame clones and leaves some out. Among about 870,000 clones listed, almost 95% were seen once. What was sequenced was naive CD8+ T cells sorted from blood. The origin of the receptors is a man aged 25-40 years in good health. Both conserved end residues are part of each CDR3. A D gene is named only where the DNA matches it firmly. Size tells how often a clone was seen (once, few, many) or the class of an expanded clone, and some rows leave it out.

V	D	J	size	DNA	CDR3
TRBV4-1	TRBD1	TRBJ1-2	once	TGCGCCAGCAGCCGATCGGACAGGGGCGAGAACTATGGCTACACCTTC	CASSRSDRGENYGYTF
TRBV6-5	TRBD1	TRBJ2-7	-	TGTGCCAGCAGTTTAGACAGGGGCCTCCCCAACGAGCAGTACTTC	CASSLDRGLPNEQYF
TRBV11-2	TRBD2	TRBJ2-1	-	TGTGCCAGCAGCTTGGCTAGCGGGAGGAATGAGCAGTTCTTC	CASSLASGRNEQFF
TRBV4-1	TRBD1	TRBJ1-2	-	TGCGCCAGCAGCCAAGATCCAGGGGGCATAGGTGGCTACACCTTC	CASSQDPGGIGGYTF
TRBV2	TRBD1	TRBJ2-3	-	TGTGCCAGCAGTAGTCCCGGGACAGGTGGGATATTCGCAGATACGCAGTATTTT	CASSSPGTGGIFADTQYF
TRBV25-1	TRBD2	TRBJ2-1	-	TGTGCCAGCAGTGAACTAGCGGGGACCTACAATGAGCAGTTCTTC	CASSELAGTYNEQFF
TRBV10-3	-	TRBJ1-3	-	TGTGCCAACAGTGGGGGTACAGGCTCTGGAAACACCATATATTTT	CANSGGTGSGNTIYF
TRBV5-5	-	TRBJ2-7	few	TGTGCCAGCAGCTCCAGCTACGAGCAGTACTTC	CASSSSYEQYF
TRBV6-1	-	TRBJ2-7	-	TGTGCCAGCAGCGTTTTTAAGGGGAGCTCCTACGAGCAGTACTTC	CASSVFKGSSYEQYF
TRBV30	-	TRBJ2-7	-	TGTGCCTGGAGTGTACGGGGGAAGGTCGAGCAGTACTTC	CAWSVRGKVEQYF
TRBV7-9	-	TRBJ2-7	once	TGTGCCAGCAGCTTAGGGGCCGTCTACGAGCAGTACTTC	CASSLGAVYEQYF
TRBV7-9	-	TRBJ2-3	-	TGTGCCAGCAGCGATATTTCGAGAGATACGCAGTATTTT	CASSDISRDTQYF
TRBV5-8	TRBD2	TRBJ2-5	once	TGTGCCAGCAGCTTGTCTGACGGGGGGGCAGAGACCCAGTACTTC	CASSLSDGGAETQYF
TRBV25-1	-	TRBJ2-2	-	TGTGCCAGCAGTGAACTTGGAGGTCTGAACACCGGGGAGCTGTTTTTT	CASSELGGLNTGELFF
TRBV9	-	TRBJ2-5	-	TGTGCCAGCAGCCCCGACAGAAACCAAGAGACCCAGTACTTC	CASSPDRNQETQYF
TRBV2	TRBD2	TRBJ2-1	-	TGTGCCAGCAGTGAGCTGATTAGCGGGTCCGACAATGAGCAGTTCTTC	CASSELISGSDNEQFF
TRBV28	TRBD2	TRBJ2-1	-	TGTGCCAGCAGTTTCGTGGCTAGCGGGAGGCCAAGTCCCTACAATGAGCAGTTCTTC	CASSFVASGRPSPYNEQFF
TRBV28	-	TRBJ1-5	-	TGTGCCAGCAGCCGCCGACAGTACAATCAGCCCCAGCATTTT	CASSRRQYNQPQHF
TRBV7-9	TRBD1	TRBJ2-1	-	TGTGCCAGCAGGCGGACAGGGGGCGATGAGCAGTTCTTC	CASRRTGGDEQFF
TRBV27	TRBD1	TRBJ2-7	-	TGTGCCAGCAGGGCAGGGGGCATCTACGAGCAGTACTTC	CASRAGGIYEQYF
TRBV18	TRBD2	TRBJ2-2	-	TGTGCCAGCTCACCAGACACTAGCGGGAGGAACACCGGGGAGCTGTTTTTT	CASSPDTSGRNTGELFF
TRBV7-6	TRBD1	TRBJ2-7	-	TGTGCCAGCAGCTCCAACCGGGACAGGGGGCGAGAGCAGTACTTC	CASSSNRDRGREQYF
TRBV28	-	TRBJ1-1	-	TGTGCCAGCAGTTTCCGAAGGATAGAGACTGAAGCTTTCTTT	CASSFRRIETEAFF
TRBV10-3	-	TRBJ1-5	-	TGTGCCATCAGTGAGTCGGCTTATAGCAATCAGCCCCAGCATTTT	CAISESAYSNQPQHF
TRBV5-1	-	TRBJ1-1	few	TGCGCCAGCAGCTATAATAGGGGAGGCACTGAAGCTTTCTTT	CASSYNRGGTEAFF
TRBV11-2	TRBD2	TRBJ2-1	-	TGTGCCAGCAGCGGAGCGGGATTCTACAATGAGCAGTTCTTC	CASSGAGFYNEQFF
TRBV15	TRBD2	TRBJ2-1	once	TGTGCCACCAGCAGAGAGGGTTTCGACACCGCGGGGGGATTCTTC	CATSREGFDTAGGFF
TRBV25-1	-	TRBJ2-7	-	TGTGCCAGCAGTGACCCCTACGAGCAGTACTTC	CASSDPYEQYF
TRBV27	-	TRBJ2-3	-	TGTGCCAGCAGTTTAGCCCGGGGAAGCACAGATACGCAGTATTTT	CASSLARGSTDTQYF
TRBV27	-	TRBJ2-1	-	TGTGCCAGCAGTTTGGGGCTTTCTTACAATGAGCAGTTCTTC	CASSLGLSYNEQFF
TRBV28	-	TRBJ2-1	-	TGTGCCAGCAGTTTATCTCCGGGGACTGAGCAGTTCTTC	CASSLSPGTEQFF